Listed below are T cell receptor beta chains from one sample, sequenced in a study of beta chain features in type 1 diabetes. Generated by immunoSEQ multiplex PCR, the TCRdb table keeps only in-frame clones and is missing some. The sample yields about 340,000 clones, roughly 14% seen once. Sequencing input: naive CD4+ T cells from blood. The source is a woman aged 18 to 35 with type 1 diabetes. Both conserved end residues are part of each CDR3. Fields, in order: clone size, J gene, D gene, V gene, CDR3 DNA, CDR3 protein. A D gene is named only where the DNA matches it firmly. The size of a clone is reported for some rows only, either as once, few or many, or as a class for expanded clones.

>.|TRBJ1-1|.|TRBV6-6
TGTGCCAGCACTACAGGGACTGAAGCTTTCTTT
CASTTGTEAFF
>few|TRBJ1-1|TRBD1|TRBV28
TGTGCCAGCAGTTTACCTCCGACAGGGGGCAAGGACACTGAAGCTTTCTTT
CASSLPPTGGKDTEAFF
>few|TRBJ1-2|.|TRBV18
TGTGCCAGCTCACCGAGAGAAGGAGACTATGGCTACACCTTC
CASSPREGDYGYTF
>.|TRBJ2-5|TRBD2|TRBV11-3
TGTGCCAGCAGTCCTGATTGGACTAGCGGGAGACAAGAGACCCAGTACTTC
CASSPDWTSGRQETQYF
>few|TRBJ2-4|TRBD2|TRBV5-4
TGTGCCAGCAGCTTCGGCGAACCGGGACTAGCGGGAGACAAAAACATTCAGTACTTC
CASSFGEPGLAGDKNIQYF
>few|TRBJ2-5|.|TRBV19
TGTGCCAGTAGTGCCCTGGAGGCAGGCCAAGAGACCCAGTACTTC
CASSALEAGQETQYF
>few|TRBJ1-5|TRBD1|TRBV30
TGTGCCTGGAGTGACAGGGGAGCTCAGCCCCAGCATTTT
CAWSDRGAQPQHF
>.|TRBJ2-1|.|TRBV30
TGTGCCTGGAGTGTTATCCATGAGCAGTTCTTC
CAWSVIHEQFF
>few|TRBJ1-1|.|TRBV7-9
TGTGCCAGCAGCCGCAGGGTGAGGAACACTGAAGCTTTCTTT
CASSRRVRNTEAFF
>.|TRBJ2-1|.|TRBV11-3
TGTGCCAGCAGCTTAGGCGGGGTCAATGAGCAGTTCTTC
CASSLGGVNEQFF
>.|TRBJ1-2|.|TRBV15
TGTGCCACCAGCAGAGATCTGAGCTATGGCTACACCTTC
CATSRDLSYGYTF
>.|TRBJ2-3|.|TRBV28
TGTGCCAGCAGTTTAGGACAGAACACAGATACGCAGTATTTT
CASSLGQNTDTQYF
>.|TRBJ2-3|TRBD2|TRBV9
TGTGCCAGCAGCGTAGGGAGACTAGCTGGGGCGATCGGTACGCAGTATTTT
CASSVGRLAGAIGTQYF
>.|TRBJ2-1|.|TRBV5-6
TGTGCCAGCAGCTTGGATTCCCTAGCCTCTTACAATGAGCAGTTCTTC
CASSLDSLASYNEQFF
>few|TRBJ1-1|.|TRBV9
TGTGCCAGCAGCTCAGATGCCGACACTGAAGCTTTCTTT
CASSSDADTEAFF
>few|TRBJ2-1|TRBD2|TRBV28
TGTGCCAGCACCACTTCGGCTAGCGGATACAATGAGCAGTTCTTC
CASTTSASGYNEQFF
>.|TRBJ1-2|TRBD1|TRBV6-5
TGTGCCAGCAGTCGCAGGGGGGTCCCCAACTATGGCTACACCTTC
CASSRRGVPNYGYTF
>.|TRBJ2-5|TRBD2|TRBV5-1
TGCGCCAGCAGCTTGGGACTAGCGGGGGGACAAGAGACCCAGTACTTC
CASSLGLAGGQETQYF
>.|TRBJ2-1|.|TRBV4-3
TGCGCCAGCAGCCAAGAACAGGGCCTACTCTACAATGAGCAGTTCTTC
CASSQEQGLLYNEQFF
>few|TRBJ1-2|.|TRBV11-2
TGTGCCAGCAGCTTAACTCCGAGGGCTGGCTACACCTTC
CASSLTPRAGYTF
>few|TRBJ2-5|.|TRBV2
TGTGCCAGCAGTGTGGACAGCCAAGAGACCCAGTACTTC
CASSVDSQETQYF
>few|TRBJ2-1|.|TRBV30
TGTGCCTGGAGTAGGGCGGGGAGCTCCTACAATGAGCAGTTCTTC
CAWSRAGSSYNEQFF
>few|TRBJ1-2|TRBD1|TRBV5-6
TGTGCCAGCAGCTTCGACAGGGGTGGCTACACCTTC
CASSFDRGGYTF
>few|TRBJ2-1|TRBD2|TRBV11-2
TGTGCCAGCAGCTCTAGCGGGATGAATGAGCAGTTCTTC
CASSSSGMNEQFF